The clone carrying this T cell receptor beta chain was observed at least ten times. The CDR3 consists of 16 residues. The V segment lost 4 bases and the J segment 0 bases; nucleotides outside the gene matches: 8. The germline V gene has CDR1 SGHNT and CDR2 YYREEE (reference sequence). The data originate from a study of low-dose radiotherapy and immunotherapy resistance in tumors. Study at large: The 200 mg/m2 dose of intravenous cyclophosphamide was given every two weeks, one day before radiation and immunotherapy. Daily intake of oral aspirin 300 mg by patients lasted four cycles and began on cycle 1 day 1.

TRAV and TRBV primers primed cDNA for both TCRalpha and TCRbeta. TCR amplification involved 20 to 25 PCR cycles with a constant-region primer and V-primer adapter. In vitro transcription amplified isolated mRNA. TCRdb independently ran MiXCR on the reads; one entry per CDR3 protein. In the table there are 65,000 to 95,000 distinct CDR3 sequences, less than 20% of which are singletons. Regarding time point: after trial treatment. The treatment: LDRT plus nivolumab, ipilimumab, low-dose cyclophosphamide and aspirin (RACIN trial). Low-dose radiotherapy, low-dose cyclophosphamide, aspirin, ipilimumab and nivolumab were all given to the donors.

This material consisted of PBMCs, taken after low-dose radiotherapy plus immunotherapy. The receptor was isolated from a male donor with prostate cancer. The chain links TRBV5-4 to TRBJ2-3, with 7 bases fitting TRBD1. The CDR3 loop is CASSPEQGLSTDTQYF. The CDR3 bases are TGTGCCAGCAGCCCAGAACAGGGGCTTAGCACAGATACGCAGTATTTT.